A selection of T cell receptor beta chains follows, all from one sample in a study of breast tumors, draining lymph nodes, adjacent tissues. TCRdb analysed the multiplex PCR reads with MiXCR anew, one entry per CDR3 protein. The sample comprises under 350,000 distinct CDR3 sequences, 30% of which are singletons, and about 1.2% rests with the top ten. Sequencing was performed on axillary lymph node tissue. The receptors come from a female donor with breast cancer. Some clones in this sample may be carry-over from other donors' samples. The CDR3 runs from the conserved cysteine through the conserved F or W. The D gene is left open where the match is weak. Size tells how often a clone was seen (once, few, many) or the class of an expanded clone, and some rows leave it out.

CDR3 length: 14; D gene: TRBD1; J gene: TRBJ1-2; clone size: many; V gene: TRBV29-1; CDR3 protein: CSVGSGTGAGGYTF; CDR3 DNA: TGCAGCGTTGGTAGCGGGACAGGGGCCGGTGGCTACACCTTC
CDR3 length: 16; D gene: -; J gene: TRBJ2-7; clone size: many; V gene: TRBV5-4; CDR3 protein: CASSPPPRGTLHEQYF; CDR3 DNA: TGTGCCAGCAGCCCCCCGCCCAGGGGCACCCTCCACGAGCAGTACTTC
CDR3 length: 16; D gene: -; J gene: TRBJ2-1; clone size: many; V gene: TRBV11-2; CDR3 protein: CASSLIRLKLVDEQFF; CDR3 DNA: TGTGCCAGCAGCTTAATCAGACTGAAGTTGGTCGATGAGCAGTTCTTC
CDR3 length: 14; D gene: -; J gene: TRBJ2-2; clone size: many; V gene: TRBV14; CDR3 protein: CASSQNRDTGELFF; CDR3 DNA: TGTGCCAGCAGTCAAAACAGAGACACCGGGGAGCTGTTTTTT
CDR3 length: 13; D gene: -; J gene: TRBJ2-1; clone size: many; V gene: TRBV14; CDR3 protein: CASSPGLLNEQFF; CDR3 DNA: TGTGCCAGCAGCCCGGGACTGCTCAATGAGCAGTTCTTC
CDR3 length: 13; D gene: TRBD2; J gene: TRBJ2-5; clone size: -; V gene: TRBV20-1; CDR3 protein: CSAREGGGGTQYF; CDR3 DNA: TGCAGTGCTAGAGAGGGCGGGGGAGGGACCCAGTACTTC
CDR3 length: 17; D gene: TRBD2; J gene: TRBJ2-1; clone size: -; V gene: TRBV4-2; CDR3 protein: CASSQDPIAGGYNEQFF; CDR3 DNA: TGTGCCAGCAGCCAAGACCCCATAGCGGGAGGATACAATGAGCAGTTCTTC
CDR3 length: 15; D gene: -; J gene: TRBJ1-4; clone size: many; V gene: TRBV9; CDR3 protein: CASSAGRTTNEKLFF; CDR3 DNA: TGTGCCAGCAGCGCGGGACGGACAACTAATGAAAAACTGTTTTTT
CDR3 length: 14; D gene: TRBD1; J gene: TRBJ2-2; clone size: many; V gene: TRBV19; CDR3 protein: CASNGQGDTGELFF; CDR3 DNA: TGTGCCAGTAACGGACAGGGGGACACCGGGGAGCTGTTTTTT
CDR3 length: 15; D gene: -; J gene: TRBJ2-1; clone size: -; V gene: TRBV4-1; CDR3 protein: CDGSQGTIGGDEQFF; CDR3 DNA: TGCGACGGCAGCCAAGGGACGATTGGAGGCGATGAGCAGTTCTTC
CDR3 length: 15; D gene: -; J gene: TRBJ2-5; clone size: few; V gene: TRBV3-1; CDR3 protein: CASSGGQGGSETQYF; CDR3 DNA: TGTGCCAGCAGTGGGGGCCAGGGAGGGTCGGAGACCCAGTACTTC
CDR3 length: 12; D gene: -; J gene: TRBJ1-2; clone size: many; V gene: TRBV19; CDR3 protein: CASSIFEGGYTF; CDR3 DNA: TGTGCCAGTAGTATTTTCGAGGGGGGCTACACCTTC
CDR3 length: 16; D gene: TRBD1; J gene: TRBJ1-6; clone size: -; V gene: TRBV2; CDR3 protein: CASSLEIGDRNSPLRF; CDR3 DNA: TGTGCCAGCAGTTTAGAAATCGGGGACAGAAATTCACCCCTCCGCTTT
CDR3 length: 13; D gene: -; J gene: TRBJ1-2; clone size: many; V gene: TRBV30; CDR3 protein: CAWSATGNYGYTF; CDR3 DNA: TGTGCCTGGAGTGCTACGGGGAACTATGGCTACACCTTC
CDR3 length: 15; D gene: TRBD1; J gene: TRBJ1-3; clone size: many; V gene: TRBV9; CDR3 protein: CASGSGTASGNTIYF; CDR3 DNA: TGTGCCAGCGGATCCGGGACAGCCTCTGGAAACACCATATATTTT
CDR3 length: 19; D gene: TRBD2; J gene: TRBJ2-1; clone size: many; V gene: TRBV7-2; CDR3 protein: CASSLRELAGATSYNEQFF; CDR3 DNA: TGTGCCAGCAGCTTAAGGGAACTAGCGGGAGCCACCTCCTACAATGAGCAGTTCTTC
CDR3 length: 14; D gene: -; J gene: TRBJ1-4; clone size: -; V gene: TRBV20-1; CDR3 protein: CSAALGGVNEKLVF; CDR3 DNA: TGCAGTGCTGCCCTAGGAGGGGTTAATGAAAAACTGGTTTTT
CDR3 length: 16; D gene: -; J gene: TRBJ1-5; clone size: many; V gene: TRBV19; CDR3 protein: CASSTLDGLGNQPQHF; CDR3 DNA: TGTGCCAGTAGTACCCTGGACGGGCTGGGCAATCAGCCCCAGCATTTT
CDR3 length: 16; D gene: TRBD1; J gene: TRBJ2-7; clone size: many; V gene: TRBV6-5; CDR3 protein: CASSKEQGAFGYEQYF; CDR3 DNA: TGTGCCAGCAGTAAAGAACAGGGGGCATTTGGATACGAGCAGTACTTC
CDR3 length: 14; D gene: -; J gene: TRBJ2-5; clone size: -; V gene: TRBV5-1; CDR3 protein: CASSLADVEETQYF; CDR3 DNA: TGCGCCAGCAGCTTGGCCGACGTCGAGGAGACCCAGTACTTC
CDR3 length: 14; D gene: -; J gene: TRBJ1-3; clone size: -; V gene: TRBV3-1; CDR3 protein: CASSQVVSGNTIYF; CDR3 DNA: TGTGCCAGCAGCCAAGTCGTCTCGGGAAACACCATATATTTT
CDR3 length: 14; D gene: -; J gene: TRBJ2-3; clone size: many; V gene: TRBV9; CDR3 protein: CASSPLTGQSTQYF; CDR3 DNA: TGTGCCAGCAGCCCACTCACAGGGCAAAGTACGCAGTATTTT